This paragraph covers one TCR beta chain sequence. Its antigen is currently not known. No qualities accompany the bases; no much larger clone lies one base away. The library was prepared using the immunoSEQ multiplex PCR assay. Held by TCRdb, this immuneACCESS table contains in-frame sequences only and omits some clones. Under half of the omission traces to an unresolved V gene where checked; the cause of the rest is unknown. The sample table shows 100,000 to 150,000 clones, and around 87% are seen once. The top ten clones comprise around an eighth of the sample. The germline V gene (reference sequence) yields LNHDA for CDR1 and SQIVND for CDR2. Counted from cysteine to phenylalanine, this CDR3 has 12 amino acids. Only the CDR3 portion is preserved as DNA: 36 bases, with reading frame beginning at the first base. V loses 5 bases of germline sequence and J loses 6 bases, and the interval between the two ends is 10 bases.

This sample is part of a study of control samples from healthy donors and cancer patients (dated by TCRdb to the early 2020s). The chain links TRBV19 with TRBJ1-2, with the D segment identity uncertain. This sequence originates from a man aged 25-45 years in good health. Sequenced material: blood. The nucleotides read TGTGCCAGTAGTGCATCAGGTGATGGCTACACCTTC. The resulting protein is CASSASGDGYTF.